This TCR beta chain was sequenced for a study of T cell repertoires in cytomegalovirus infection. Across the whole study: CMV infection plus the matching HLA type was flagged by public TCR beta signatures. Findings and caveats of the study: What dominated the ex vivo response were HLA-C-restricted CMV-specific TCR beta clonotypes.

On this clonotype itself: Antigen unknown.

Germline loops: CDR1 SNHLY, CDR2 FYNNEI. V gave up 8 bases and J gave up 8 bases, with 18 bases separating them. The CDR3 runs 13 residues. One entry per CDR3 protein, called by TCRdb with MiXCR from the reads. The profile covers 600,000 to 700,000 distinct CDR3 sequences, with about 30% appearing a single time and roughly 18% taken by the ten largest. This sequence originates from a human donor in good health (CMV status not recorded). Some clones in this sample may be carry-over from other donors' samples. This rearrangement joins TRBV2 to TRBJ1-1; D gene ambiguous. The sample consisted of cultured PBMCs, taken from culture after CMV antigen stimulation. Here the CDR3 reads CASGPRPGQEAFF. The DNA of the CDR3 is TGTGCCAGCGGGCCTCGGCCGGGCCAAGAAGCTTTCTTT.